Listed below are T cell receptor beta chains from one sample, sequenced in a study of graft-versus-host responses after intestinal transplantation. Only in-frame clones appear in the TCRdb table, and some are missing; sequencing was by immunoSEQ multiplex PCR. Of approximately 4,000 clones in the sample, around 76% are singletons; the top ten hold about 8.4%. The specimen comprised ileum tissue, sampled 17 days after transplant. All receptors come from a human patient who received an intestinal transplant, so some T cells may come from the graft donor. The CDR3 runs from the conserved cysteine through the conserved F or W. D genes are given only for firm matches. The size field is filled for only some rows; it gives once, few, many or a size class.

len | d_gene | j_gene | v_gene | abundance | CDR3aa | CDR3nt
13 | TRBD1 | TRBJ2-5 | TRBV4-3 | NA | CASSLQGSETQYF | TGCGCCAGCAGTCTACAGGGGTCGGAGACCCAGTACTTC
15 | TRBD1 | TRBJ2-5 | TRBV25-1 | NA | CASRVGTGTQETQYF | TGTGCCAGCAGGGTCGGGACAGGTACACAAGAGACCCAGTACTTC
14 | TRBD1 | TRBJ1-2 | TRBV10-3 | NA | CATRAGTEDYGYTF | TGTGCCACCAGGGCCGGGACAGAAGACTATGGCTACACCTTC
15 | TRBD2 | TRBJ2-1 | TRBV2 | NA | CASSEGLTSFNEQFF | TGTGCCAGCAGTGAAGGCCTGACTAGCTTCAATGAGCAGTTCTTC
15 | TRBD2 | TRBJ2-1 | TRBV6-4 | NA | CASSFEAGAYNEQFF | TGTGCCAGCAGCTTCGAAGCGGGGGCATACAATGAGCAGTTCTTC
14 | NA | TRBJ1-6 | TRBV27 | NA | CASTLQGYNSPLHF | TGTGCCAGCACCCTCCAGGGGTATAATTCACCCCTCCACTTT
13 | NA | TRBJ1-1 | TRBV7-7 | NA | CASSYERDTEAFF | TGTGCTAGCAGCTACGAAAGAGACACTGAAGCTTTCTTT
16 | NA | TRBJ2-1 | TRBV4-3 | NA | CASSQVLQGSYNEQFF | TGCGCCAGCAGCCAAGTACTACAGGGATCCTACAATGAGCAGTTCTTC
15 | TRBD2 | TRBJ2-1 | TRBV27 | NA | CASSLVAGSYNEQFF | TGTGCCAGCAGTTTAGTAGCGGGTTCCTACAATGAGCAGTTCTTC
19 | NA | TRBJ1-5 | TRBV7-8 | NA | CASSSPSKEGIIVWQPQHF | TGTGCCAGCAGCTCCCCCTCCAAGGAGGGAATAATCGTCTGGCAGCCCCAGCATTTT
15 | TRBD1 | TRBJ2-2 | TRBV9 | NA | CASSVGTGATWELFF | TGTGCCAGCAGCGTTGGGACAGGGGCTACGTGGGAGCTGTTTTTT
13 | NA | TRBJ1-2 | TRBV5-8 | NA | CASSLRNNYGYTF | TGTGCCAGCAGCCTCAGGAATAACTATGGCTACACCTTC
16 | TRBD1 | TRBJ2-1 | TRBV4-3 | once | CASSQELRGRVNEQFF | TGCGCCAGCAGCCAAGAGCTCAGGGGGCGCGTGAATGAGCAGTTCTTC
16 | TRBD2 | TRBJ2-5 | TRBV6-6 | NA | CASSYGTSGVQETQYF | TGTGCCAGCAGTTACGGGACTAGCGGGGTCCAAGAGACCCAGTACTTC